This TCR beta chain stems from a study of cytomegalovirus exposure and HLA in healthy donors. Study-wide results and caveats: Among the CMV-associated chains, three were confirmed in vitro as specific for CMV antigens. The authors enumerated around 150 TCR beta chains as linked to cytomegalovirus. It was reportedly the case that the classifier diagnosed cytomegalovirus status with high specificity and sensitivity.

Details on this clone: Its target is not known.

Data came from immunoSEQ multiplex PCR; TCRdb stores just in-frame clones and leaves some out. Of under 150,000 clones listed, more than 75% are singletons. The CDR3 sequence is 16 residues long. The germline gives CDR1 LNHDA, CDR2 SQIVND (reference sequence). V was shortened by 2 bases and J by 0 bases, with 11 bases between the two germline ends. The sample was PBMCs. This chain joins TRBV19 and TRBJ1-3; possibly TRBD1 for D (5 bases). This clonotype was obtained from a man between 18 and 35 years old in good health and CMV-seropositive. The CDR3 loop reads CASSILGRSSGNTIYF. CDR3 nucleotides: TGTGCCAGTAGTATACTGGGGCGGAGCTCTGGAAACACCATATATTTT.